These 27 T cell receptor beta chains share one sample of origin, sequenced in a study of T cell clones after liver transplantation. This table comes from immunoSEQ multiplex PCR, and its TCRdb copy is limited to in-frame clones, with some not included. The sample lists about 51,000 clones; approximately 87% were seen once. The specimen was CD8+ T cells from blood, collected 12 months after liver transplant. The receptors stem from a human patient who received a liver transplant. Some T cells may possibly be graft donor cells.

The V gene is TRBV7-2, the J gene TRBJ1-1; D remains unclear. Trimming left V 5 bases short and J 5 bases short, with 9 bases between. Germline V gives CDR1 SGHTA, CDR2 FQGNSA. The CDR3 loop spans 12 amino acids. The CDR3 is CASSHRRTEAFF. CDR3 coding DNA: TGTGCCAGCAGCCATAGGAGGACTGAAGCTTTCTTT.

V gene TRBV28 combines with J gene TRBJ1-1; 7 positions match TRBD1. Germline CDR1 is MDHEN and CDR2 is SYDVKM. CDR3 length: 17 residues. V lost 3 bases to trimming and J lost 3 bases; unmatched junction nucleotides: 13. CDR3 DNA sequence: TGTGCCAGCAGTTTTCCCTCCGGGACAGTCTACCACACTGAAGCTTTCTTT. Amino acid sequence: CASSFPSGTVYHTEAFF.

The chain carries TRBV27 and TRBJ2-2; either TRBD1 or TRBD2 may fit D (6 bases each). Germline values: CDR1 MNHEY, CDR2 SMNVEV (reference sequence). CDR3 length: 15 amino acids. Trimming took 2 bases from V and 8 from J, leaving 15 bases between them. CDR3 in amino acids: CASSLTRGGWGELFF. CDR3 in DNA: TGTGCCAGCAGTTTAACCCGAGGGGGGTGGGGGGAGCTGTTTTTT.

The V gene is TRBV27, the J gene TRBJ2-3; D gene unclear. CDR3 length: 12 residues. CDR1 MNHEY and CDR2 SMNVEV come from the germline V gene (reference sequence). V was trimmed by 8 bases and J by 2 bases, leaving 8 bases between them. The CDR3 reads CASGQYTDTQYF. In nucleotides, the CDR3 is TGTGCCAGCGGGCAATACACAGATACGCAGTATTTT.

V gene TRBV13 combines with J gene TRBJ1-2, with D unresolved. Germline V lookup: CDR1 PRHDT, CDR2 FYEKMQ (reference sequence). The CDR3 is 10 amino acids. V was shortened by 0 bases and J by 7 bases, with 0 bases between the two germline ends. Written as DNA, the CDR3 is TGTGCCAGCAGCTTAGGTGGCTACACCTTC. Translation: CASSLGGYTF.

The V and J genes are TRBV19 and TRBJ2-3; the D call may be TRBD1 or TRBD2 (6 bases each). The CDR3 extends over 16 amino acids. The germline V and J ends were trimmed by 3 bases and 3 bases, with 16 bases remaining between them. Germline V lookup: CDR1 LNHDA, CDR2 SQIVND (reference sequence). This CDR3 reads CASSMDWGADTDTQYF. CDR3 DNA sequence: TGTGCCAGTAGTATGGATTGGGGGGCAGATACAGATACGCAGTATTTT.

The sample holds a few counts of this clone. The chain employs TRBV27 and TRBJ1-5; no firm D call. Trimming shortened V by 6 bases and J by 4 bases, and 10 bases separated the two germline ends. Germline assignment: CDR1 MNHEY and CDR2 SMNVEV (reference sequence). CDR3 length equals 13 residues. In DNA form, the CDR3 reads TGTGCCAGCAGCTTACTGGGAAATCAGCCCCAGCATTTT. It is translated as CASSLLGNQPQHF.

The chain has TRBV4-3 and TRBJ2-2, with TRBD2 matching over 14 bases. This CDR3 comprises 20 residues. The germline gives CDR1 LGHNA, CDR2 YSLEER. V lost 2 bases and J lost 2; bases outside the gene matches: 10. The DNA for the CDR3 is TGCGCCAGCAGCCAAACGCCCCGACTAGCGGGAGGGCCAAACACCGGGGAGCTGTTTTTT. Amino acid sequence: CASSQTPRLAGGPNTGELFF.

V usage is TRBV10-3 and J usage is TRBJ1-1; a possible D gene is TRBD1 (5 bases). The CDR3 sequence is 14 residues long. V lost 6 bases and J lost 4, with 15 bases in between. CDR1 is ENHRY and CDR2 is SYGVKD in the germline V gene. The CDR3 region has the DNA TGTGCCATCAGAGAGGGACCCTCGAGCACTGAAGCTTTCTTT. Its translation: CAIREGPSSTEAFF.

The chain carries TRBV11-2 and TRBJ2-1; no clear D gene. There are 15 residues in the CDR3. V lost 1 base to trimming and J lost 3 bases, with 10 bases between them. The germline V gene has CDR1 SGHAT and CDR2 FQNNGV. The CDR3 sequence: CASSLVGGSYNEQFF. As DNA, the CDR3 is TGTGCCAGCAGCTTAGTCGGTGGCAGCTACAATGAGCAGTTCTTC. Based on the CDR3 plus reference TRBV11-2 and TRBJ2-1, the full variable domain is EAGVAQSPRYKIIEKRQSVAFWCNPISGHATLYWYQQILGQGPKLLIQFQNNGVVDDSQLPKDRFSAERLKGVDSTLKIQPAKLEDSAVYLCASSLVGGSYNEQFFGPGTRLTVL.

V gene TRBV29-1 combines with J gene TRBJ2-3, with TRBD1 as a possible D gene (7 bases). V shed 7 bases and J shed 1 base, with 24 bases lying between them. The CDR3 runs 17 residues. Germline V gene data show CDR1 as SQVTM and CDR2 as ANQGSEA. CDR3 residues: CSAEGGQTLYGTDTQYF. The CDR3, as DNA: TGCAGCGCCGAGGGGGGACAGACGTTATATGGCACAGATACGCAGTATTTT.

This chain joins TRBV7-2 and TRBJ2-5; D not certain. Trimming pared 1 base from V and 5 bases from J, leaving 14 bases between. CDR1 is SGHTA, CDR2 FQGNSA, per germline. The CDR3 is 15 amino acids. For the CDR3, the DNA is TGTGCCAGCAGCTTAGAGCCCCTCGGCAGGGAGACCCAGTACTTC. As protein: CASSLEPLGRETQYF.

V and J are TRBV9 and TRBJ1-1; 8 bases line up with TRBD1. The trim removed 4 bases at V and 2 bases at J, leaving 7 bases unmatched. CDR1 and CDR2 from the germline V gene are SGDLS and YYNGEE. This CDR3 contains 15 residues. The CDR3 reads CASSPTGEYNTEAFF. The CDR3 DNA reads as TGTGCCAGCAGCCCGACAGGGGAGTATAACACTGAAGCTTTCTTT.

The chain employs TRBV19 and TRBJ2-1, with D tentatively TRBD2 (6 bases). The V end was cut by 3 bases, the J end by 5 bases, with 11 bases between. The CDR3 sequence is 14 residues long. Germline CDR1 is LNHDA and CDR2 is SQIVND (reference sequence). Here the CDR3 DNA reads TGTGCCAGTAGTATTGGAGGGTACCACAATGAGCAGTTCTTC. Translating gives CASSIGGYHNEQFF. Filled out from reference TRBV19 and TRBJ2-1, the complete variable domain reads DGGITQSPKYLFRKEGQNVTLSCEQNLNHDAMYWYRQDPGQGLRLIYYSQIVNDFQKGDIAEGYSVSREKKESFPLTVTSAQKNPTAFYLCASSIGGYHNEQFFGPGTRLTVL.

CDR3 sequence reads: CAILAVGGELFF. In DNA form, the CDR3 reads TGTGCCATCCTAGCGGTGGGCGGGGAGCTGTTTTTT. The rearrangement links TRBV6-6 to TRBJ2-2, with 7 bases fitting TRBD2. This CDR3 spans 12 amino acids. V was clipped by 10 bases and J by 7 bases; unmatched bases: 6. Germline V gives CDR1 MNHNY, CDR2 SVGAGI (reference sequence).

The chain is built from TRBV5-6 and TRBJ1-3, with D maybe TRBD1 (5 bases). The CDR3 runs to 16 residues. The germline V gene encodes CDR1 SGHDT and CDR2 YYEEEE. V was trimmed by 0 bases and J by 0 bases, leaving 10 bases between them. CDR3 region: CASSLARTISGNTIYF. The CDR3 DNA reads TGTGCCAGCAGCTTGGCCAGGACAATCTCTGGAAACACCATATATTTT.

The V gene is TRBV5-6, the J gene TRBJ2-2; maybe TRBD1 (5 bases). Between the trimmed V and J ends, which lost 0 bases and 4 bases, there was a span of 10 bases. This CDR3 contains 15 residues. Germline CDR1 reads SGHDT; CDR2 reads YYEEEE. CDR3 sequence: CASSLAGISTGELFF. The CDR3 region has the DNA TGTGCCAGCAGCTTGGCAGGGATTAGCACCGGGGAGCTGTTTTTT.

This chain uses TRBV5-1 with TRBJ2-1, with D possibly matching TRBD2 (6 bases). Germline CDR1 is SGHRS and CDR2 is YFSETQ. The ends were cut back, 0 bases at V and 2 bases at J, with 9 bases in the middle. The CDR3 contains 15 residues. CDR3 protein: CASSLGGGAYNEQFF. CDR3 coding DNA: TGCGCCAGCAGCTTGGGTGGAGGGGCCTACAATGAGCAGTTCTTC.

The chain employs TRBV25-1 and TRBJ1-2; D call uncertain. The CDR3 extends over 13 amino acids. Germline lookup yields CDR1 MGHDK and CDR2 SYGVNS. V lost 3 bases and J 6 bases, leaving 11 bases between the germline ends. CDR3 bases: TGTGCCAGCAGTGAGTCTCGTGGGGATGGCTACACCTTC. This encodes CASSESRGDGYTF.

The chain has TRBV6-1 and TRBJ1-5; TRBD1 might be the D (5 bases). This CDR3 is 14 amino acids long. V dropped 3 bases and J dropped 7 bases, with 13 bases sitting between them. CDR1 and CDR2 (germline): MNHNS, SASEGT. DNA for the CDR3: TGTGCCAGCAGTGATGGGCAGGGATACCAGCCCCAGCATTTT. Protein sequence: CASSDGQGYQPQHF.

The CDR3 nucleotides read TGCAGCGTTGAAGGAGACAAATACGAGCAGTACTTC. The encoded protein is CSVEGDKYEQYF. J is TRBJ2-7 and V is TRBV29-1; D remains ambiguous. The CDR3 runs to 12 residues. Germline lookup yields CDR1 SQVTM and CDR2 ANQGSEA. Trimming pared 1 base from V and 4 bases from J, leaving 8 bases between.

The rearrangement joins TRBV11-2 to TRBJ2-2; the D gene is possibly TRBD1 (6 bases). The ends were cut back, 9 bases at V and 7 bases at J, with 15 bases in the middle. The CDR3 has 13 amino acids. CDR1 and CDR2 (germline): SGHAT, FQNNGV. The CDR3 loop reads CASADRTVGELFF. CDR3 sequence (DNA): TGTGCCAGTGCCGACAGGACTGTCGGGGAGCTGTTTTTT.

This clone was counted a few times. As DNA, the CDR3 is TGTGCCAGTAGTACCCCGGGACTCGAGCAGTACTTC. It is translated as CASSTPGLEQYF. J is TRBJ2-7 and V is TRBV19; D may be TRBD2 (6 bases). This CDR3 region has 12 residues. The V gene lost 4 bases and the J gene lost 6 bases, with 10 bases spanning the gap. Germline values: CDR1 LNHDA, CDR2 SQIVND (reference sequence).

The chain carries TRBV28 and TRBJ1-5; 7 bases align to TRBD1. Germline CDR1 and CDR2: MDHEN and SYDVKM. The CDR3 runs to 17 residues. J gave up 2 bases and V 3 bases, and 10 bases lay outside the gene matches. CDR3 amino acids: CASSFRDSSSGNQPQHF. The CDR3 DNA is TGTGCCAGCAGTTTCCGGGACAGCTCATCGGGCAATCAGCCCCAGCATTTT. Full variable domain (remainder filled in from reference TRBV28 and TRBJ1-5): DVKVTQSSRYLVKRTGEKVFLECVQDMDHENMFWYRQDPGLGLRLIYFSYDVKMKEKGDIPEGYSVSREKKERFSLILESASTNQTSMYLCASSFRDSSSGNQPQHFGDGTRLSIL.

The CDR3 DNA reads as TGTGCCAGCAGTGCTTTCAGGGAGTTCGGGGAGCTGTTTTTT. The encoded protein is CASSAFREFGELFF. The rearrangement links TRBV25-1 to TRBJ2-2; D assignment may be TRBD1 or TRBD2 (5 bases each). CDR3 length equals 14 residues. Trimming pared 4 bases from V and 7 bases from J, leaving 13 bases between. The V gene's germline CDR1 is MGHDK and CDR2 SYGVNS.

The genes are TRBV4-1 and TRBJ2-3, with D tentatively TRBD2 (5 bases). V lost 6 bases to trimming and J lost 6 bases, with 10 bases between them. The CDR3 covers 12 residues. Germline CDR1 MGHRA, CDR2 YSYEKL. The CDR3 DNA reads TGCGCCAGCAGTCTGACGGGGGATACGCAGTATTTT. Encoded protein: CASSLTGDTQYF.

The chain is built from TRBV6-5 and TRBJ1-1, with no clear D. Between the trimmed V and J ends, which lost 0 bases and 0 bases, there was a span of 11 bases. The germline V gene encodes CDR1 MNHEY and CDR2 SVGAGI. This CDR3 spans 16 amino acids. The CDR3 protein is CASSYSLKRMNTEAFF. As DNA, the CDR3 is TGTGCCAGCAGTTACTCCTTAAAGAGAATGAACACTGAAGCTTTCTTT.